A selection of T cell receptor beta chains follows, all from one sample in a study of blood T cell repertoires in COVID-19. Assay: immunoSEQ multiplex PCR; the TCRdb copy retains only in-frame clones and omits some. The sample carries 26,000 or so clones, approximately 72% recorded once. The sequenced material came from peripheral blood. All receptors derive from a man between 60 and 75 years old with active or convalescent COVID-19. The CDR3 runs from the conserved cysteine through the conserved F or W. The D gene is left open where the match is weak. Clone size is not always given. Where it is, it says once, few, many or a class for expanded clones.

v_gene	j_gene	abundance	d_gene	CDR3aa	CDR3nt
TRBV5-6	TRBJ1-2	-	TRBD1	CASRGQGNPGYTF	TGTGCCAGCAGGGGACAGGGAAATCCTGGCTACACCTTC
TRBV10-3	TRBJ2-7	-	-	CAISSEAPGQLYEQYF	TGTGCCATCAGCTCCGAAGCACCGGGACAACTCTACGAGCAGTACTTC
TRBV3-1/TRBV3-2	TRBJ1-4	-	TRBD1	CASSQTGSIPSNEKLFF	TGTGCCAGCAGCCAGACAGGGTCAATACCTTCAAATGAAAAACTGTTTTTT
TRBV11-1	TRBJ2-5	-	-	CASSLIRGPSGETQYF	TGTGCCAGCAGCTTAATCAGGGGCCCCTCTGGGGAGACCCAGTACTTC
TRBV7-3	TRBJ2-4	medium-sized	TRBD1	CASSPTGSPKNIQYF	TGTGCCAGCAGCCCGACAGGGTCCCCCAAAAACATTCAGTACTTC
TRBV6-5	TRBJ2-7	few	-	CASSYSGLLYEQYF	TGTGCCAGCAGTTACTCGGGACTCCTCTACGAGCAGTACTTC
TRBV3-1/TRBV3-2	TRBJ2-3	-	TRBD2	CASRPTLAGGEDTQYF	TGTGCCAGCAGACCCACCCTAGCGGGAGGCGAAGATACGCAGTATTTT
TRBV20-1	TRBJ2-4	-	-	CSIDGGYIQYF	TGCAGCATCGACGGGGGTTACATTCAGTACTTC
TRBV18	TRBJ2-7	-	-	CASSPGGRMAGEQYF	TGTGCCAGCTCACCAGGGGGCAGGATGGCTGGCGAGCAGTACTTC
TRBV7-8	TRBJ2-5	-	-	CASIATPSSRETQYF	TGTGCCAGCATCGCCACCCCTTCTAGCCGGGAGACCCAGTACTTC
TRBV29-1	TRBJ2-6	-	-	CSVVSGAAGANVLTF	TGCAGCGTTGTGTCAGGGGCGGCGGGGGCCAACGTCCTGACTTTC
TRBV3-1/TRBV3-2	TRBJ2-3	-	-	CASSRGIPLDTQYF	TGTGCCAGCAGCCGAGGGATTCCTCTCGATACGCAGTATTTT
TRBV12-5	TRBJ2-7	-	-	CASGLGGLPGDEQYF	TGTGCTAGTGGTTTGGGGGGCCTCCCAGGGGACGAGCAGTACTTC
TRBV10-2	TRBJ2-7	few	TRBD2	CASSQRGYEQYF	TGCGCCAGCAGTCAGCGGGGCTACGAGCAGTACTTC
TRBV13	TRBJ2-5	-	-	CASSEGGTVLGKTQYF	TGTGCCAGCAGCGAGGGCGGGACTGTCCTAGGCAAGACCCAGTACTTC
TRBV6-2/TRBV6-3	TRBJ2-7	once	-	CASSSPRQGYEQYF	TGTGCCAGCAGCTCCCCGAGGCAGGGTTACGAGCAGTACTTC
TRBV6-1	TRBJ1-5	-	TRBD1	CASSEAPGQGYQPQHF	TGTGCCAGCAGTGAAGCACCGGGACAGGGGTATCAGCCCCAGCATTTT
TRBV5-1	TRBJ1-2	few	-	CASSPTAGVVKGYTF	TGCGCCAGCAGCCCAACGGCAGGGGTAGTAAAGGGCTACACCTTC
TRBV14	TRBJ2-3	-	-	CASSQVGVLTDTQYF	TGTGCCAGCAGCCAAGTAGGAGTGCTCACAGATACGCAGTATTTT
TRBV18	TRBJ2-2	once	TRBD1	CASPTGTANTGELFF	TGTGCCAGCCCCACCGGGACAGCGAACACCGGGGAGCTGTTTTTT
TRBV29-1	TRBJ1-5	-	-	CSVASRSNQPQHF	TGCAGCGTTGCGTCCAGAAGCAATCAGCCCCAGCATTTT
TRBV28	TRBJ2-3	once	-	CASSPTNTDTQYF	TGTGCCAGCAGCCCCACTAACACAGATACGCAGTATTTT
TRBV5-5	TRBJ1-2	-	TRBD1	CASSRAETGWVDYGYTF	TGTGCCAGCAGCCGCGCGGAGACAGGGTGGGTGGACTATGGCTACACCTTC
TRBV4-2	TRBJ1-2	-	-	CASSSPTGPYGYTF	TGTGCCAGCAGCTCCCCGACAGGACCCTATGGCTACACCTTC
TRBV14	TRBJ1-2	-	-	CASSQVGPYGYTF	TGTGCCAGCAGCCAAGTGGGGCCATATGGCTACACCTTC
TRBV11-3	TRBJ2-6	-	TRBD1	CASSLGQGAGANVLTF	TGTGCCAGCAGCTTGGGACAGGGGGCTGGGGCCAACGTCCTGACTTTC
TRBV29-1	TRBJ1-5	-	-	CSVSTRGGAQHF	TGCAGCGTATCAACCCGTGGAGGAGCCCAGCATTTT
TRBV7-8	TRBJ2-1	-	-	CASSLGSTGGEQFF	TGTGCCAGCAGCTTAGGATCCACTGGTGGTGAGCAGTTCTTC
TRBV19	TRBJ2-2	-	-	CASSYAGGELFF	TGTGCCAGTAGTTACGCGGGGGGGGAGCTGTTTTTT
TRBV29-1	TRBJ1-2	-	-	CSVGLYIDGYTF	TGCAGCGTGGGACTCTATATCGATGGCTACACCTTC
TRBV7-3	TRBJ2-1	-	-	CASSLNPGQGIINEQFF	TGTGCCAGCAGCTTAAATCCTGGGCAGGGGATCATCAATGAGCAGTTCTTC
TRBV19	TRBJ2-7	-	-	CASSMVRDYEQYF	TGTGCCAGTAGTATGGTGAGAGATTACGAGCAGTACTTC
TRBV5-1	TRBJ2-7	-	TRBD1	CASSPGGTGKYEQYF	TGCGCCAGCAGCCCGGGCGGGACAGGGAAATACGAGCAGTACTTC
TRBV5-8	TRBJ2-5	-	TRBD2	CASAPGTSGQETQYF	TGTGCCAGTGCACCTGGGACTAGCGGACAAGAGACCCAGTACTTC
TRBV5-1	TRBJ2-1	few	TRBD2	CASSLGPSGTNEQFF	TGCGCCAGCAGCTTGGGACCTAGCGGTACCAATGAGCAGTTCTTC
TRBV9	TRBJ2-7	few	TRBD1	CASSVAVGQGNEQYF	TGTGCCAGCAGCGTAGCGGTCGGACAGGGAAACGAGCAGTACTTC
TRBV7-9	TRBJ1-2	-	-	CASSLAQGWGYTF	TGTGCCAGCAGCTTAGCACAGGGTTGGGGCTACACCTTC
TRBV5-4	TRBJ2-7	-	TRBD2	CASSLSSGGPRGSYEQYF	TGTGCCAGCAGCTTGAGTAGCGGGGGCCCAAGGGGATCCTACGAGCAGTACTTC
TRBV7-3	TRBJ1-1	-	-	CASSPTVRGTEAFF	TGTGCCAGCAGCCCAACAGTCCGGGGCACTGAAGCTTTCTTT
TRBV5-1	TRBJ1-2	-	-	CASSLGKGDGYTF	TGCGCCAGCAGCTTGGGGAAAGGGGATGGCTACACCTTC
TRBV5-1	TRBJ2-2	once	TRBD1	CASSLSTGGKSGELFF	TGCGCCAGCAGCTTATCAACAGGGGGCAAATCCGGGGAGCTGTTTTTT
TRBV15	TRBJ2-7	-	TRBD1	CATSITGTGRYEQYF	TGTGCCACCAGCATCACCGGGACAGGGAGGTACGAGCAGTACTTC
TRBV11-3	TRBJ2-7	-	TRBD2	CASSPGTSAYEQYF	TGTGCCAGCAGCCCCGGGACTAGCGCCTACGAGCAGTACTTC
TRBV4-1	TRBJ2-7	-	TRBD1	CASSPWTGSSYEQYF	TGCGCCAGCAGCCCTTGGACAGGGTCCTCCTACGAGCAGTACTTC
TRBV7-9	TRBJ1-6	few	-	CASSLEGQGGSPLHF	TGTGCCAGCAGCTTAGAGGGGCAAGGGGGATCACCCCTCCACTTT
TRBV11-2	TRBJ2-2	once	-	CASSLGGRATGELFF	TGTGCCAGCAGCTTAGGTGGCAGGGCCACCGGGGAGCTGTTTTTT
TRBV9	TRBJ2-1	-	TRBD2	CASSAGTSGGEQFF	TGTGCCAGCAGCGCCGGGACTAGCGGTGGTGAGCAGTTCTTC
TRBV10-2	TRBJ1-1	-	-	CASSEPGTGNTEAFF	TGCGCCAGCAGTGAGCCAGGTACAGGGAACACTGAAGCTTTCTTT
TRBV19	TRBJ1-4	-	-	CASSIQATNEKLFF	TGTGCCAGTAGTATCCAGGCAACTAATGAAAAACTGTTTTTT
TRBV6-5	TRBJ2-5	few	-	CASSYRAARGETQYF	TGTGCCAGCAGTTATCGGGCCGCTAGGGGGGAGACCCAGTACTTC
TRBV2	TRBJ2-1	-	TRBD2	CASSPQTSGDELEFF	TGTGCCAGCAGCCCGCAGACTAGCGGGGACGAGTTGGAGTTCTTC
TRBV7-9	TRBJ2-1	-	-	CASSDVSPYNEQFF	TGTGCCAGCAGCGACGTTAGCCCCTACAATGAGCAGTTCTTC
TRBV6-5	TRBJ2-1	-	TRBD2	CASNPSGGSYNEQFF	TGTGCCAGCAACCCTAGCGGAGGCTCCTACAATGAGCAGTTCTTC
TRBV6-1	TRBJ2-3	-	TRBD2	CASSEGVAGGSVDTQYF	TGTGCCAGCAGTGAAGGGGTAGCGGGAGGGTCGGTAGATACGCAGTATTTT
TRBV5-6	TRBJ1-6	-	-	CASSSRQGSYNSPLHF	TGTGCCAGCAGCTCTCGTCAGGGGTCCTATAATTCACCCCTCCACTTT